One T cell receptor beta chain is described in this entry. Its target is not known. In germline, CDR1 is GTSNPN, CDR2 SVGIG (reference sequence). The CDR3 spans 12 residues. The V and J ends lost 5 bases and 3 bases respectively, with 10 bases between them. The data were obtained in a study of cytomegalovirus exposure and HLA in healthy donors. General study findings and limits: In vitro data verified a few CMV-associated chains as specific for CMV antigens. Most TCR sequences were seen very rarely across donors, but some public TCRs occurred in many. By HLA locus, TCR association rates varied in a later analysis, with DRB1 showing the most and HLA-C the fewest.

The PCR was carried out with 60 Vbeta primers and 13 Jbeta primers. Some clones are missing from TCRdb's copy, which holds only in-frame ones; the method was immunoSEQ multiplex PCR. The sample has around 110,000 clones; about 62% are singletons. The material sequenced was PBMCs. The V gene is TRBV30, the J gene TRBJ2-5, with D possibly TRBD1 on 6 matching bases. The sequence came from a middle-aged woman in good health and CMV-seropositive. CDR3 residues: CAWGGTEETQYF. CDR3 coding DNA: TGTGCCTGGGGGGGCACTGAAGAGACCCAGTACTTC.